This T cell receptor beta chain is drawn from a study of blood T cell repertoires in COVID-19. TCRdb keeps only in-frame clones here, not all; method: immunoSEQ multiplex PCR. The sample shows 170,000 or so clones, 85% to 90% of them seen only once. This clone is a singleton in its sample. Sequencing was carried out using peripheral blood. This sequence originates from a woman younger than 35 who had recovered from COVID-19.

The CDR3 bases are TGTGCCAGCAGCCCAGGGGGGAACACTGAAGCTTTCTTT. Amino acids: CASSPGGNTEAFF. J is TRBJ1-1 and V is TRBV14; TRBD1 matches 7 bases. The CDR3 spans 13 residues. J lost 1 base, V lost 4 bases, and 0 bases had no gene match. Looked up from germline, CDR1 is SGHDN and CDR2 is FVKESK.